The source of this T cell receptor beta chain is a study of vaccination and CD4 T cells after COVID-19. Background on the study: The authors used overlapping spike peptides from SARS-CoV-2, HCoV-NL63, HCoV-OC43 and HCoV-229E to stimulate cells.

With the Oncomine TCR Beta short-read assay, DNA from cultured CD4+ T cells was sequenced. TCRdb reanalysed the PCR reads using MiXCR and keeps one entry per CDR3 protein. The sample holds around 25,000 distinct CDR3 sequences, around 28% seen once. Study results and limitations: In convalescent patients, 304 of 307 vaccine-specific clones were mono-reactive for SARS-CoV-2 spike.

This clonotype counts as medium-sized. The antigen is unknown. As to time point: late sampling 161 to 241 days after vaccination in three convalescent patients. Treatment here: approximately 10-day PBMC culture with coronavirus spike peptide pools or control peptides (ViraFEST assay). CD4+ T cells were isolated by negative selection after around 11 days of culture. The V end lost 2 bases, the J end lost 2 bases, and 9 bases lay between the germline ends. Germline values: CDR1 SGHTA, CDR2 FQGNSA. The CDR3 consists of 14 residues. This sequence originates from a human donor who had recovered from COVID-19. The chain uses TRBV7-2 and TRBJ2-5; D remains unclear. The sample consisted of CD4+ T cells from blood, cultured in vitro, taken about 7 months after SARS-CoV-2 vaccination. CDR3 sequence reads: CASSLLGPQETQYF. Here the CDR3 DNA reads TGTGCCAGCAGCTTACTAGGGCCTCAAGAGACCCAGTACTTC.